Shown below are 26 T cell receptor beta chains from a single sample sequenced in a study of glioma-infiltrating T cells after dendritic cell vaccination. Sequencing was performed with immunoSEQ multiplex PCR; in TCRdb, only in-frame clones are kept and a portion is missing. Among fewer than 90,000 clones listed, around four fifths were seen once. Documented time point: after dendritic cell vaccination, including at tumor progression/relapse. This material consisted of blood, taken after dendritic cell vaccination. The receptors stem from a human donor with glioblastoma.

In this sample, this clone turned up many times. The chain carries TRBV19 and TRBJ1-4, with TRBD1 matching 10 bases. There are 15 residues in the CDR3. Unmatched junction bases numbered 7, after V lost 5 bases and J lost 7 bases. Germline-derived CDR1 and CDR2 are LNHDA and SQIVND (reference sequence). The CDR3 loop reads CASSLQDRGAEKLFF. The CDR3 DNA follows: TGTGCCAGTAGTCTACAGGACAGGGGGGCTGAAAAACTGTTTTTT. Full variable domain (outside the CDR3, taken from reference TRBV19 and TRBJ1-4): DGGITQSPKYLFRKEGQNVTLSCEQNLNHDAMYWYRQDPGQGLRLIYYSQIVNDFQKGDIAEGYSVSREKKESFPLTVTSAQKNPTAFYLCASSLQDRGAEKLFFGSGTQLSVL.

The chain has TRBV7-3 and TRBJ2-5, with a tentative D call TRBD2 (6 bases). The CDR3 totals 14 residues. Germline V gene lookup returns CDR1 SGHTA and CDR2 FQGTGA. Trimming cost V 2 bases and J 3 bases, with 10 bases left between them. The CDR3 DNA follows: TGTGCCAGCAGCTTAGGAGGGGCGAAAGAGACCCAGTACTTC. Translated, it gives CASSLGGAKETQYF.

The chain links TRBV7-2 to TRBJ1-5; TRBD1 agrees at 10 bases. The CDR3 loop spans 16 amino acids. CDR1 and CDR2 (germline): SGHTA, FQGNSA. V lost 5 bases, J lost 4 bases, and 8 bases stayed unmatched. CDR3 nucleotides: TGTGCCAGCAGCGCCGGTGGGACAGGGGAAAATCAGCCCCAGCATTTT. This sequence encodes CASSAGGTGENQPQHF.

The genes are TRBV9 and TRBJ2-1; 8 bases are a match to TRBD1. Germline CDR1 is SGDLS and CDR2 is YYNGEE. V lost 3 bases to trimming and J lost 5 bases; unmatched junction nucleotides: 7. The CDR3 is 15 amino acids. Written as DNA, the CDR3 is TGTGCCAGCAGCGCCCGGACAGGGCGGGACAATGAGCAGTTCTTC. Its translation: CASSARTGRDNEQFF.

This sequence joins TRBV21-1 and TRBJ1-2; TRBD1, as called in the table, went unchecked against the DNA. TRBV21-1 represents a pseudogene. The CDR3 is 17 amino acids. CDR3 in amino acids: CASRYDRKFSPDYGYTF. The DNA of the CDR3 is TGTGCCAGCAGATACGACAGGAAATTTTCCCCCGACTATGGCTACACCTTC.

The chain joins TRBV19 to TRBJ2-6; no clear D gene. Trimming pared 6 bases from V and 0 bases from J, leaving 3 bases between. The germline CDR1 and CDR2 sequences are LNHDA and SQIVND (reference sequence). The CDR3 totals 13 residues. The CDR3 spells CASSSSGANVLTF. CDR3 bases: TGTGCCAGTAGCTCCTCTGGGGCCAACGTCCTGACTTTC.

The chain joins TRBV6-5 to TRBJ2-3; no clear D. CDR3 length equals 14 residues. CDR1 is MNHEY and CDR2 is SVGAGI in the germline V gene. The ends were cut back, 2 bases at V and 1 base at J, with 7 bases in the middle. The CDR3 region has the DNA TGTGCCAGCAGTTACACCAGCGGCACAGATACGCAGTATTTT. Translation: CASSYTSGTDTQYF.

The gene calls are TRBV4-1 and TRBJ2-7; D gene ambiguous. There are 14 residues in the CDR3. V lost 0 bases and J lost 0, with 6 bases in between. Germline V gene data show CDR1 as MGHRA and CDR2 as YSYEKL. This CDR3 is CASSQDSNSYEQYF. CDR3 sequence (DNA): TGCGCCAGCAGCCAAGATTCCAACTCCTACGAGCAGTACTTC.

The chain uses TRBV9 and TRBJ1-6, with 7 nucleotides matching TRBD1. The CDR3 is 14 residues long. Looked up from germline, CDR1 is SGDLS and CDR2 is YYNGEE. Losses at the gene ends were 0 bases for V and 8 bases for J; bases not matched to a gene: 2. CDR3 sequence reads: CASSVGQGHSPLHF. The CDR3 DNA sequence: TGTGCCAGCAGCGTAGGACAGGGCCATTCACCCCTCCACTTT. Drawing the rest from reference TRBV9 and TRBJ1-6, the complete variable domain is DSGVTQTPKHLITATGQRVTLRCSPRSGDLSVYWYQQSLDQGLQFLIQYYNGEERAKGNILERFSAQQFPDLHSELNLSSLELGDSALYFCASSVGQGHSPLHFGNGTRLTVT.

This clone was picked up one time. The chain combines TRBV2 with TRBJ2-5; a possible D gene is TRBD2 (5 bases). Germline V gene data show CDR1 as SNHLY and CDR2 as FYNNEI. V shed 7 bases and J shed 5 bases, with 8 bases lying between them. The CDR3 covers 11 residues. CDR3 nucleotides: TGTGCCAGCAAGAGGGTCGAGACCCAGTACTTC. Translated, it gives CASKRVETQYF.

The rearrangement uses TRBV9 and TRBJ1-4; D possibly corresponds to TRBD1 (6 bases). Between the trimmed V and J ends, which lost 3 bases and 7 bases, there was a span of 16 bases. CDR3 length equals 15 residues. The germline V gene encodes CDR1 SGDLS and CDR2 YYNGEE. In DNA form, the CDR3 reads TGTGCCAGCAGCGCGACGACAGGCGCAGGTGAAAAACTGTTTTTT. Its protein product is CASSATTGAGEKLFF.

The chain carries TRBV4-3 and TRBJ2-3, with D possibly matching TRBD1 (6 bases). The germline gives CDR1 LGHNA, CDR2 YSLEER. CDR3 length equals 15 residues. Trimming removed 4 bases at V and 4 bases at J, with 15 bases between. The CDR3 bases are TGCGCCAGCAGCCGAAACAGGGAGATGGCAGATACGCAGTATTTT. This gives the protein CASSRNREMADTQYF.

The sample holds a few counts of this clone. The chain recombines TRBV2 with TRBJ2-5, with TRBD2 as a possible D gene (7 bases). Per germline, CDR1 SNHLY and CDR2 FYNNEI. V gave up 5 bases and J gave up 12 bases, with 19 bases separating them. The CDR3 contains 13 residues. DNA for the CDR3: TGTGCCAGCAGTACTGGTGGGGGGGCCCCCAAGTACTTC. Its protein is CASSTGGGAPKYF.

The chain combines TRBV2 with TRBJ2-3, with a weak D call TRBD2 (5 bases). The V end lost 4 bases, the J end lost 1 base, and 12 bases lay between the germline ends. Germline V gene lookup returns CDR1 SNHLY and CDR2 FYNNEI. The CDR3 sequence is 15 residues long. In DNA, the CDR3 is TGTGCCAGCAGTGTGTATAGCGTGGGCACAGATACGCAGTATTTT. It codes for CASSVYSVGTDTQYF.

As regards this clone: Other DNA sequences in this specimen translate into the identical CDR3. V gene TRBV6-1 combines with J gene TRBJ2-3; tentative D call: TRBD2 (5 bases). Germline V lookup: CDR1 MNHNS, CDR2 SASEGT. The ends were cut back, 6 bases at V and 2 bases at J, with 9 bases in the middle. This CDR3 contains 13 residues. The CDR3 is CASSLGNTDTQYF. The CDR3 DNA sequence: TGTGCCAGCAGCCTCGGGAACACAGATACGCAGTATTTT.

The chain employs TRBV5-1 and TRBJ1-2; a possible D gene is TRBD1 (6 bases). Between the trimmed V and J ends, which lost 5 bases and 6 bases, there was a span of 20 bases. CDR1 and CDR2 from the germline V gene are SGHRS and YFSETQ. CDR3 length: 15 amino acids. The CDR3 here is CASSQPGGGGDGYTF. CDR3 DNA: TGCGCCAGCAGTCAACCCGGGGGGGGCGGTGATGGCTACACCTTC.

The V gene is TRBV12-5, the J gene TRBJ1-5; 11 positions match TRBD1. CDR1 and CDR2 from the germline V gene are LGHNT and FRNRAP. CDR3 length equals 17 residues. V lost 0 bases to trimming and J lost 6 bases; unmatched junction nucleotides: 7. CDR3 bases: TGTGCTAGTGGTTTGGTACGCATGGACAGGGGGCCTCAGCCCCAGCATTTT. This sequence encodes CASGLVRMDRGPQPQHF.

The chain uses TRBV6-5 and TRBJ1-4; 9 bases map to TRBD1. J lost 8 bases, V lost 4 bases, and 8 bases had no gene match. This CDR3 is built from 15 residues. CDR1 and CDR2 from the germline V gene are MNHEY and SVGAGI. For the CDR3, the DNA is TGTGCCAGCAGTTTTGAACAGGGGGCACGGGAAAAACTGTTTTTT. Amino acids: CASSFEQGAREKLFF.

The chain joins TRBV6-5 to TRBJ2-5; the D gene is possibly TRBD1 (6 bases). CDR1 is MNHEY, CDR2 SVGAGI, per germline. There are 12 residues in the CDR3. V gave up 10 bases and J gave up 4 bases, with 13 bases separating them. The CDR3 spells CAISNRVETQYF. The DNA of the CDR3 is TGTGCCATTTCGAACAGGGTAGAGACCCAGTACTTC.

J is TRBJ2-2 and V is TRBV11-2, with a possible D match to TRBD1 (6 bases). Germline V CDR1 and CDR2: SGHAT, FQNNGV. The CDR3 sequence is 15 residues long. With 4 bases removed from V and 4 bases from J, the gap between germline ends came to 13 bases. The CDR3: CASSSSGVSTGELFF. As DNA, the CDR3 is TGTGCCAGCAGCTCATCAGGGGTGAGCACCGGGGAGCTGTTTTTT.

The chain couples TRBV28 to TRBJ1-2; perhaps TRBD1 as D (5 bases). This CDR3 spans 12 amino acids. The germline V gene has CDR1 MDHEN and CDR2 SYDVKM. Trimming cost V 4 bases and J 8 bases, with 11 bases left between them. The CDR3 nucleotides are TGTGCCAGCAGTTCAGGGTTGGGAGGCTACACCTTC. Protein: CASSSGLGGYTF.

This clone was recorded a few times. The V call is TRBV4-3, the J call TRBJ1-6; 9 positions match TRBD1. The CDR3 runs to 16 residues. The J segment lost 10 bases and the V segment lost 0 bases, leaving 7 bases of the junction unmatched. Germline V gene lookup returns CDR1 LGHNA and CDR2 YSLEER. CDR3 loop: CASSQDLTGGRSPLHF. DNA of the CDR3: TGCGCCAGCAGCCAAGACTTGACAGGGGGTCGCTCACCCCTCCACTTT.

This chain connects TRBV11-2 to TRBJ2-7; 11 nucleotides align to TRBD2. CDR3 length: 17 amino acids. Unmatched junction bases numbered 9, after V lost 5 bases and J lost 0 bases. Germline V CDR1 and CDR2: SGHAT, FQNNGV. The CDR3 coding sequence is TGTGCCAGCAGCCCAACTAGCGGGGGCTTCAGCTCCTACGAGCAGTACTTC. As protein: CASSPTSGGFSSYEQYF.

This clone was seen a handful of times. This chain links TRBV6-4 with TRBJ2-2; 7 positions agree with TRBD2. Trimming removed 6 bases from V and 6 bases from J; junction bases left unmatched: 10. Per the germline V gene, CDR1 is MRHNA and CDR2 is SNTAGT. This CDR3 comprises 15 residues. The CDR3 DNA sequence: TGTGCCAGCAGAAAGGCCGGGGGGTCCGCCGGGGAGCTGTTTTTT. Amino acids: CASRKAGGSAGELFF.

The rearrangement links TRBV10-3 to TRBJ1-5; TRBD1 might be the D (6 bases). V shed 10 bases and J shed 3 bases, with 19 bases lying between them. The CDR3 extends over 15 amino acids. Looked up from germline, CDR1 is ENHRY and CDR2 is SYGVKD. CDR3 nucleotides: TGTGCCAGCGCCCATTTACAGGGTTACAATCAGCCCCAGCATTTT. It encodes CASAHLQGYNQPQHF.

This chain connects TRBV21-1 to TRBJ2-1; no DNA check was done on the table's D call, TRBD1. TRBV21-1 is described as a pseudogene. The CDR3 contains 21 residues. CDR3 nucleotide sequence: TGTGCCAGCAGCAAAGTGAGGCGTAACGTGTCGGGGGACAGGAACTACAATGAGCAGTTCTTC. As protein: CASSKVRRNVSGDRNYNEQFF.